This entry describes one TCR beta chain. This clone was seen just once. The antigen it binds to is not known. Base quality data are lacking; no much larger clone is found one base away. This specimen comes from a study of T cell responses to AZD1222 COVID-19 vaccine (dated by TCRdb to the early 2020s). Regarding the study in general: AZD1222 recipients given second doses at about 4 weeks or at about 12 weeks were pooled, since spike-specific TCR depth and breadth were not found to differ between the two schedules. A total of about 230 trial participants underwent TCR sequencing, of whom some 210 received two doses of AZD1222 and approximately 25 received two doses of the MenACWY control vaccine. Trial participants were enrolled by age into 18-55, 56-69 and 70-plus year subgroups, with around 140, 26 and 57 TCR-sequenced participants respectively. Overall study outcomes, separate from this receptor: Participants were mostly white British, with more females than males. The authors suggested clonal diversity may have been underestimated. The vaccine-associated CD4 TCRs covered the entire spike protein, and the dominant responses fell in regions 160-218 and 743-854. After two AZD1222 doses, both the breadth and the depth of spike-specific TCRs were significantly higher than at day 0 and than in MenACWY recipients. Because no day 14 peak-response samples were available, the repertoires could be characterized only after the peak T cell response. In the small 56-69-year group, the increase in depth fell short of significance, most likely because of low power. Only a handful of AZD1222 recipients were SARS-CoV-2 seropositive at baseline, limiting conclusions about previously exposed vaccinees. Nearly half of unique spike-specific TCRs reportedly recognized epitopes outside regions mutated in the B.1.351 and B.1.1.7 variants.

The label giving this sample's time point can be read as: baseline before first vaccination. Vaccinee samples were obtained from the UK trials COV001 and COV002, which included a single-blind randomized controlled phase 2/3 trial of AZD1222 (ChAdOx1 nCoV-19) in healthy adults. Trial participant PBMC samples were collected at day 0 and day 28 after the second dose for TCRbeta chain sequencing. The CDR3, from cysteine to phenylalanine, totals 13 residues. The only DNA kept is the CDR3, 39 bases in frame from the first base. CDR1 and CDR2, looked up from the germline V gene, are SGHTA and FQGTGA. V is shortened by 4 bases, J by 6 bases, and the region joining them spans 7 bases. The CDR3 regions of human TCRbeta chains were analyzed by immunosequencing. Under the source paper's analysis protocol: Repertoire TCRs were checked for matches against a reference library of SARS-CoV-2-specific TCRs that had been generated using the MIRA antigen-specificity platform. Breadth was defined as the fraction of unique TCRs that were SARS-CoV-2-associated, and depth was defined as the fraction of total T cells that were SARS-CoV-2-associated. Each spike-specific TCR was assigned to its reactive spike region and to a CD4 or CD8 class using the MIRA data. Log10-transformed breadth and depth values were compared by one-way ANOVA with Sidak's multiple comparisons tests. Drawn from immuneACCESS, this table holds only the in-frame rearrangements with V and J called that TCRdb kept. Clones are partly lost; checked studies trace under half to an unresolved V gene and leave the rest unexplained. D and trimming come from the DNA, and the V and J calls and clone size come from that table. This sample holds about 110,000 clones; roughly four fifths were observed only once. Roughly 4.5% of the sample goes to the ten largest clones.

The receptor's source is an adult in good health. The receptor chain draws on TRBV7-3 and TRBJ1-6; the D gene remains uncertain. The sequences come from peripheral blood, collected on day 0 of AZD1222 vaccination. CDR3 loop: CASSWQANSPLHF. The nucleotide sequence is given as TGTGCCAGCAGCTGGCAGGCTAATTCACCCCTCCACTTT. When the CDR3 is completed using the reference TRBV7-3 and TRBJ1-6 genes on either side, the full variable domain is GAGVSQTPSNKVTEKGKYVELRCDPISGHTALYWYRQSLGQGPEFLIYFQGTGAADDSGLPNDRFFAVRPEGSVSTLKIQRTERGDSAVYLCASSWQANSPLHFGNGTRLTVT.